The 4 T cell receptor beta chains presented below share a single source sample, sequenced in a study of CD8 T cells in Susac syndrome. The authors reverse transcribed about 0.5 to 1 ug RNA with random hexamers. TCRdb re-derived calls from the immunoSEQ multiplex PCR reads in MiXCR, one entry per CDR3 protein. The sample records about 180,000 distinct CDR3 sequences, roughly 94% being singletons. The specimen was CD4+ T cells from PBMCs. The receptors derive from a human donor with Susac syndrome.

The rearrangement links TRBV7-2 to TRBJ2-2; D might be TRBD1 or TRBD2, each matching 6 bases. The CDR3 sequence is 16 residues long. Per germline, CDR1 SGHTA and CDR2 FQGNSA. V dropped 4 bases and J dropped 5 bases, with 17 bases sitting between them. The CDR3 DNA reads TGTGCCAGCAGCTCGGCGGGACATTTGTCGACCGGGGAGCTGTTTTTT. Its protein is CASSSAGHLSTGELFF.

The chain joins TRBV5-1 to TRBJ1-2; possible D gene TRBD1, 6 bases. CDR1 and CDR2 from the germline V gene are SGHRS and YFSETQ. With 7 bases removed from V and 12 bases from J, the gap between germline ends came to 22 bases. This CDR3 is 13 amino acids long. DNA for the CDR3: TGCGCCAGCTCCCCCTCGACAGGCGAGGGTCACACCTTC. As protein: CASSPSTGEGHTF.

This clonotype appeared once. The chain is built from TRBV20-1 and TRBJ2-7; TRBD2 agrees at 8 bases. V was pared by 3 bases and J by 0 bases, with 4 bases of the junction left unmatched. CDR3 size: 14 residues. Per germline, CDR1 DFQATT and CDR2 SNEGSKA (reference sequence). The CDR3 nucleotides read TGCAGTGCTAGGCCACTAGCGGCCTCCTACGAGCAGTACTTC. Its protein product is CSARPLAASYEQYF.

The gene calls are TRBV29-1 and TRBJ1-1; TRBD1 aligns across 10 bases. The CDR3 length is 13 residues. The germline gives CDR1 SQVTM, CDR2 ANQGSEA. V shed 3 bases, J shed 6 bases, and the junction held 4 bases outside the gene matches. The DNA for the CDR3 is TGCAGCGTTGACCGGGACAGGGGCCCTGAAGCTTTCTTT. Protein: CSVDRDRGPEAFF.